What follows is one T cell receptor (beta chain) and its context. What it binds is unknown. This sample was taken from a study of T cells after yellow fever vaccination. Study-wide findings and caveats: Reappearance after the booster was observed for most primary-vaccination clones (more than 95% CD4, approximately 90% CD8). Abundant clonotypes (contaminants from the bulk population) could be present in FACS-sorted repertoires.

The CDR3 sequence is 14 residues long. V shed 0 bases and J shed 6 bases, with 14 bases lying between them. Germline CDR1 reads DFQATT; CDR2 reads SNEGSKA (reference sequence). Making TCR cDNA involved 5'RACE template switching, which added UMIs and a universal primer site. Via MiXCR, TCRdb re-called the 5' RACE reads, giving one row per CDR3 protein. This sample carries 50,000 or so distinct CDR3 sequences, about 6.6% of them seen once, and the ten largest clones take approximately 41%. This clonotype was obtained from a man aged 18 to 30 who received the YFV17D yellow fever vaccine. The sequenced sample was CD8+ T cells sorted from PBMCs, obtained on the day of the first yellow fever vaccination. The chain joins TRBV20-1 to TRBJ1-1; a weak D match, TRBD1 (6 bases). Here the CDR3 DNA reads TGCAGTGCTAGAGAGAGGTTGCAGGGGTCTGAAGCTTTCTTT. Translating it yields CSARERLQGSEAFF.